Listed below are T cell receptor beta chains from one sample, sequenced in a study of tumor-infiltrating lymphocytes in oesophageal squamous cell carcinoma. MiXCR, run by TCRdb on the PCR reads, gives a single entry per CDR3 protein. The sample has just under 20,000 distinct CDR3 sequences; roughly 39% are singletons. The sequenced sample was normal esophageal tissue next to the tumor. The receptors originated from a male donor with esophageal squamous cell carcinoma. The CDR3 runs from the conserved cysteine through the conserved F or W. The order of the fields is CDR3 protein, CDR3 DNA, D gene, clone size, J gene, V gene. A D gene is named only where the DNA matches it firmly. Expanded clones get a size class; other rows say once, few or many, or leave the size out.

CASSVVRAVGELFF TGTGCCAGCAGTGTAGTCAGGGCGGTAGGAGAGCTGTTTTTT NA many TRBJ2-2 TRBV2
CASSEGRVPGQPQHF TGTGCCAGCAGTGAAGGCAGGGTTCCGGGACAGCCCCAGCATTTT NA many TRBJ1-5 TRBV2
CASGLGQGTDTQYF TGTGCCAGCGGCTTAGGTCAGGGTACAGATACGCAGTACTTC NA NA TRBJ2-4 TRBV7-2
CASSPDRAEAKNIQYF TGTGCCAGCAGCCCAGACAGGGCGGAGGCCAAAAACATTCAGTACTTC TRBD1 NA TRBJ2-4 TRBV7-2
CASSMMTASSGANVLTF TGTGCCAGTAGTATGATGACGGCCAGCTCTGGGGCCAACGTCCTGACTTTC NA NA TRBJ2-6 TRBV19
CASSPTVIDSTDTQYF TGTGCCAGCAGCCCCACCGTGATAGATAGCACAGATACGCAGTATTTT NA NA TRBJ2-3 TRBV7-9
CASRERSNTEAFF TGTGCCAGCAGGGAAAGGAGCAACACTGAAGCTTTCTTT NA NA TRBJ1-1 TRBV6-2/TRBV6-3
CASTMVGQPQYF TGTGCCAGCACCATGGTGGGGCAGCCGCAGTATTTT NA medium-sized TRBJ2-3 TRBV7-3
CASSVESSGANVLTF TGTGCCAGCAGTGTGGAGAGCTCTGGGGCCAACGTCCTGACTTTC NA many TRBJ2-6 TRBV2
CASRYTGTGNTIYF TGTGCCAGCAGATACACAGGGACTGGAAACACCATATATTTT NA few TRBJ1-3 TRBV12-3/TRBV12-4
CASSYRVRGYGQFF TGTGCCAGCAGTTACAGGGTGAGGGGTTATGGGCAGTTCTTC NA once TRBJ2-1 TRBV6-1
CASSLSGDISYNEQFF TGTGCCAGCAGCTTAAGTGGGGACATCTCCTACAATGAGCAGTTCTTC NA NA TRBJ2-1 TRBV7-3
CASSSIPGLEEQFF TGTGCCAGCAGCTCTATTCCGGGACTAGAAGAGCAGTTCTTC TRBD2 many TRBJ2-1 TRBV7-6
CASSFDGQGETQYF TGCGCCAGCAGCTTCGACGGACAGGGGGAGACCCAGTACTTC TRBD1 once TRBJ2-5 TRBV5-1
CASSPAGSGEQFF TGTGCCAGCAGCCCCGCGGGATCGGGTGAGCAGTTCTTC NA once TRBJ2-1 TRBV7-3
CSARPAGGVNYGYTF TGCAGTGCCCGCCCGGCGGGGGGAGTCAACTATGGCTACACCTTC NA many TRBJ1-2 TRBV20-1
CASSPPDSLNTEAFF TGTGCCAGCTCACCCCCGGACAGCTTGAACACTGAAGCTTTCTTT NA few TRBJ1-1 TRBV18
CASSSLTSGSRTDTQYF TGTGCCAGCAGCTCCCTGACTAGCGGGAGTAGGACAGATACGCAGTATTTT TRBD2 NA TRBJ2-3 TRBV7-3
CASSLGTGDTQYF TGTGCCAGCAGCTTAGGAACTGGAGATACGCAGTATTTT NA NA TRBJ2-3 TRBV7-9
CASGTGTKNTGELFF TGTGCCAGTGGGACAGGGACAAAGAACACCGGGGAGCTGTTTTTT TRBD1 NA TRBJ2-2 TRBV11-2
CASSMASNTIYF TGTGCCAGTAGTATGGCATCGAACACCATATATTTT NA NA TRBJ1-3 TRBV19
CASMTGETQYF TGTGCCAGCATGACAGGCGAGACCCAGTACTTC NA medium-sized TRBJ2-5 TRBV6-1
CASNPAGDWGATDTQYF TGTGCCAGCAATCCAGCGGGAGATTGGGGGGCCACAGATACGCAGTATTTT TRBD2 few TRBJ2-3 TRBV2
CASSQNRWNEQYF TGTGCCAGCAGTCAGAATAGGTGGAATGAGCAGTACTTC NA NA TRBJ2-5 TRBV12-3/TRBV12-4
CASSLGQGSVGYTF TGTGCCAGCAGCCTGGGACAGGGGTCGGTTGGCTACACCTTC TRBD1 NA TRBJ1-2 TRBV7-2
CASSPQGAFLPLHF TGTGCCAGCAGTCCACAGGGGGCTTTTCTACCCCTCCACTTT TRBD1 many TRBJ1-6 TRBV6-1
CASSMTGTGGETQYF TGTGCCAGCAGCATGACCGGGACAGGGGGTGAGACCCAGTACTTC TRBD1 large TRBJ2-5 TRBV5-5
CASAGFGTDTQYF TGTGCCAGCGCAGGGTTCGGCACAGATACGCAGTATTTT NA few TRBJ2-3 TRBV7-2
CAISVSSSGRNTGELFF TGTGCCATCAGTGTGTCTTCTAGCGGGAGGAACACCGGGGAGCTGTTTTTT TRBD2 many TRBJ2-2 TRBV10-3
CASSDRPGSTEAFF TGTGCCAGCAGCGACAGACCGGGGAGCACTGAAGCTTTCTTT NA NA TRBJ1-1 TRBV7-2
CASSYSGGETQYF TGTGCCAGCAGTTACTCGGGGGGAGAGACCCAGTACTTC NA many TRBJ2-5 TRBV6-6
CASSRMGATYTDTQYF TGCGCCAGCAGCCGCATGGGAGCAACCTACACAGATACGCAGTATTTT NA many TRBJ2-3 TRBV5-1
CASSSSRGGYEKLFF TGTGCCAGCAGCTCATCAAGGGGGGGATATGAAAAACTGTTTTTT NA many TRBJ1-4 TRBV11-3